This paragraph reports one T cell receptor (beta chain). The antigen remains undetermined. The CDR3 has 16 amino acids. TCRdb's table, derived via immunoSEQ multiplex PCR, lists solely in-frame clones and lacks some. The data show under 150,000 clones, around 85% seen once. These data originate in a study of T cell responses to AZD1222 COVID-19 vaccine. Study-level points and caveats: The sample set comprised mostly white British donors with more females, and clonal diversity was possibly underestimated. Recipients of AZD1222 seropositive at baseline numbered only 5 or 6. Nearly half of spike-specific TCRs reportedly target unmutated variant regions.

The chain carries TRBV12-2 and TRBJ1-5; whether TRBD1, the table's D call, matches the DNA was not checked. TRBV12-2 is a known pseudogene. The source is an adult in good health. The input for sequencing was peripheral blood, taken on day 0 of AZD1222 vaccination. The CDR3 is CASRLIRQAPNQPQHF. The CDR3 nucleotides are TGTGCAAGTCGCTTAATTAGACAGGCCCCAAATCAGCCCCAGCATTTT.